This T cell receptor (beta chain) originates from a study of blood T cells in healthy people across ages. Whole-study findings and limits: Across the age range, TCR beta diversity per million T cells fell in a roughly linear way.

V was clipped by 2 bases and J by 2 bases, with 21 bases between them. The CDR3 runs 19 residues. Germline assignment: CDR1 SGHTA and CDR2 FQGTGA. Sample-barcoded 5' priming and a J-beta primer mix drove a second PCR of roughly 6 to 12 cycles. Through a template-switch adaptor with 12 random nucleotides, each cDNA molecule received a tag. A single record per CDR3 protein comes from TCRdb applying MiXCR to the 5' RACE reads. This sample has hundreds of thousands of distinct CDR3 sequences, with 32% found just once. This clonotype was detected ten times or more. What it binds is not known. Sequencing was performed on blood. V and J are TRBV7-3 and TRBJ1-4; D not certain. The clonotype comes from a woman older than 75 in good health. CDR3 sequence: CASSLYSGLLGTTNEKLFF. CDR3 nucleotide sequence: TGTGCCAGCAGCTTATACTCCGGACTCCTTGGAACGACTAATGAAAAACTGTTTTTT.